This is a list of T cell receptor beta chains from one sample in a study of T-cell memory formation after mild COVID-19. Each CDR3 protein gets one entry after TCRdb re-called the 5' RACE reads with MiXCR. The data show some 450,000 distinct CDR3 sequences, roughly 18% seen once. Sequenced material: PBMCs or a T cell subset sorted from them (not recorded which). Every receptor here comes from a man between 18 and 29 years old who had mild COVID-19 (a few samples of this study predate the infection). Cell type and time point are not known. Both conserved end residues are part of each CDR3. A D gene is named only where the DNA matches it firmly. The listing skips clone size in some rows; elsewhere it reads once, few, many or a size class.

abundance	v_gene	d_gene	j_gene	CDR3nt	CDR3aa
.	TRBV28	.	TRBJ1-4	TGTGCCAGCAGCTCAACCTATGAAAAACTGTTTTTT	CASSSTYEKLFF
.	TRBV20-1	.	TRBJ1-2	TGCAGTGCTATGGGGACAAGAAATAGGAATGGCTACACCTTC	CSAMGTRNRNGYTF
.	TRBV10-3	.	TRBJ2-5	TGTGCCATCAGTGAGCCCGGGGGTGGCCAAGAGACCCAGTACTTC	CAISEPGGGQETQYF
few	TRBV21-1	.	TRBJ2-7	TGTGCCAGCAGCAATCGGACGATCCACGAGCAGTACTTC	CASSNRTIHEQYF
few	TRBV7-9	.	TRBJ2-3	TGTGCCAGCAGCTTATCACACCTCCCAGATACGCAGTATTTT	CASSLSHLPDTQYF
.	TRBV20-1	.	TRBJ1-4	TGCAGTGCTAGAGATTTCGAAAAACTGTTTTTT	CSARDFEKLFF
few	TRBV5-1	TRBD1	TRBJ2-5	TGCGCCAGCAGCGCATACAGGGGAGAGACCCAGTACTTC	CASSAYRGETQYF
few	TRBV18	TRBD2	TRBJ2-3	TGTGCCAGCTCACCCCCTAGCGGGGGGACCACAGATACGCAGTATTTT	CASSPPSGGTTDTQYF
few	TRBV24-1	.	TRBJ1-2	TGTGCCACCAGTGATTTGGTCCGAAACTATGGCTACACCTTC	CATSDLVRNYGYTF
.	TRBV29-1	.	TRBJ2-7	TGCAGCGTCGCTCCAAACTCCTACGAGCAGTACTTC	CSVAPNSYEQYF
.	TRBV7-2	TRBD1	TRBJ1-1	TGTGCCAGCAGCTGGACTCCGGGACAGGGAACTGAAGCTTTCTTT	CASSWTPGQGTEAFF
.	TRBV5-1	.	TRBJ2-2	TGCGCCAGCAACCACAGGGAGAACACCGGGGAGCTGTTTTTT	CASNHRENTGELFF
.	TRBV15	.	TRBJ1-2	TGTGCCACCAGCAGTGAGCTGGGGGCGAGTGGCTACACCTTC	CATSSELGASGYTF
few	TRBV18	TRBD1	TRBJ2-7	TGTGCCAGCTCCCCCGACAGGGAGACCTACGAGCAGTACTTC	CASSPDRETYEQYF